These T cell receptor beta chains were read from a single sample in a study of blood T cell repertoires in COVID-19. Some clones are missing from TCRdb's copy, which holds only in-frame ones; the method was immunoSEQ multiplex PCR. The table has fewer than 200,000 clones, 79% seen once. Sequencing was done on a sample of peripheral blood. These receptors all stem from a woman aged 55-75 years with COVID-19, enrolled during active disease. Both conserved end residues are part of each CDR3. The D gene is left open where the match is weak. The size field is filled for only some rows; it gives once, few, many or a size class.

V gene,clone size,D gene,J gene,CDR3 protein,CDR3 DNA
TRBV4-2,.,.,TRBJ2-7,CASSQDSGAMYEQYF,TGTGCCAGCAGCCAAGATTCGGGAGCAATGTACGAGCAGTACTTC
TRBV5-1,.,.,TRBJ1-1,CASTPGQRINTEAFF,TGCGCCAGCACTCCCGGACAGAGGATAAACACTGAAGCTTTCTTT
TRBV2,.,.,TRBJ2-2,CASSGPRLVRAGELFF,TGTGCCAGCAGTGGCCCTAGACTAGTTAGGGCCGGGGAGCTGTTTTTT
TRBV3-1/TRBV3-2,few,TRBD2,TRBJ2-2,CASSPRAGGRNGELFF,TGTGCCAGCAGCCCGCGGGCGGGGGGGAGAAACGGGGAGCTGTTTTTT
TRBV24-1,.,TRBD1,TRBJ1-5,CATSDMTGASNQPQHF,TGTGCCACCAGTGACATGACAGGGGCCTCTAATCAGCCCCAGCATTTT
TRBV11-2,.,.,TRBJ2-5,CASSLLRQPQETQYF,TGTGCCAGCAGCTTACTCCGACAGCCCCAAGAGACCCAGTACTTC
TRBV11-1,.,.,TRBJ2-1,CASSIGGSSYNEQFF,TGTGCCAGCAGTATTGGAGGTTCTTCTTACAATGAGCAGTTCTTC
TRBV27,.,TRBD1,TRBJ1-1,CASSTQGLNTEAFF,TGTGCCAGCAGTACACAGGGGTTGAACACTGAAGCTTTCTTT
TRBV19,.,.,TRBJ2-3,CASSSQGFRDTQYF,TGTGCCAGTAGTTCTCAGGGTTTTAGAGATACGCAGTATTTT
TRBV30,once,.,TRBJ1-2,CAWIRPEVANYGYTF,TGTGCCTGGATCAGGCCAGAAGTGGCTAACTATGGCTACACCTTC
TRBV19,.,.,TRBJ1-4,CASGRQGFEKLFF,TGTGCCAGTGGTCGGCAGGGATTTGAAAAACTGTTTTTT
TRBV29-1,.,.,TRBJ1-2,CSVEGGQNYGYTF,TGCAGCGTCGAAGGAGGGCAGAACTATGGCTACACCTTC
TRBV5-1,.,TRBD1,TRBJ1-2,CASSLDGTGPYGYTF,TGCGCCAGCAGCTTAGACGGGACAGGGCCATATGGCTACACCTTC
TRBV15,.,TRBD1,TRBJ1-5,CATSKQGSNQPQHF,TGTGCCACCTCAAAACAGGGGAGCAATCAGCCCCAGCATTTT
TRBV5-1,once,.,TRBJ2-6,CASSLEPTGANVLTF,TGCGCCAGCAGCTTAGAACCTACTGGGGCCAACGTCCTGACTTTC
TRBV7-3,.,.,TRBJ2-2,CASSRGAGGELFF,TGTGCCAGCAGCCGGGGGGCTGGTGGGGAGCTGTTTTTT
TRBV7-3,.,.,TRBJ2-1,CASSPETRSYNEQFF,TGTGCCAGCAGCCCCGAAACGCGGTCCTACAATGAGCAGTTCTTC
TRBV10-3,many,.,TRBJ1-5,CAISESIDSGQPQHF,TGTGCCATCAGTGAGTCGATTGACTCTGGGCAGCCCCAGCATTTT
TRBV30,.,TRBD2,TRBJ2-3,CAWGPLAGWADTQYF,TGTGCCTGGGGCCCATTAGCGGGATGGGCAGATACGCAGTATTTT
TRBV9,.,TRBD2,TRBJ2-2,CASSTRTSGTGELFF,TGTGCCAGCAGCACCCGGACTAGCGGGACCGGGGAGCTGTTTTTT
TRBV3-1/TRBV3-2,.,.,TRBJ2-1,CASSQEFIGYNEQFF,TGTGCCAGCAGCCAAGAATTCATCGGTTACAATGAGCAGTTCTTC
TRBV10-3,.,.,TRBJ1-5,CAIQHSSNQPQHF,TGTGCCATCCAACACAGTAGCAATCAGCCCCAGCATTTT
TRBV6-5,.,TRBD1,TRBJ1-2,CASRGQGPNYGYTF,TGTGCCAGCAGAGGACAGGGTCCTAACTATGGCTACACCTTC
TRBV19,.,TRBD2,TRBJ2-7,CASSIGEGTGEQYF,TGTGCCAGTAGTATTGGGGAGGGGACGGGCGAGCAGTACTTC
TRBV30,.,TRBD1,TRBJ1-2,CAWNAQGYGYTF,TGTGCCTGGAATGCACAGGGGTATGGCTACACCTTC
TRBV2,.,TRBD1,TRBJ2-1,CASSERRDRGEQFF,TGTGCCAGCAGTGAACGAAGAGACAGGGGTGAGCAGTTCTTC
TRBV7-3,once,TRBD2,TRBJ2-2,CASSSPPGTSGGNTGELFF,TGTGCCAGCAGCTCGCCGCCGGGGACTAGCGGGGGGAACACCGGGGAGCTGTTTTTT
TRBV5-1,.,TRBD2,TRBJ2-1,CASSGGTTDNEQFF,TGCGCCAGCAGCGGAGGGACTACGGACAATGAGCAGTTCTTC
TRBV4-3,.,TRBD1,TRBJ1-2,CASSRATGIYGYTF,TGCGCCAGCAGCCGGGCGACAGGGATCTATGGCTACACCTTC
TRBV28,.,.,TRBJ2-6,CASSPIGQGGFSSGANVLTF,TGTGCCAGCAGCCCTATCGGACAGGGAGGGTTCAGCTCTGGGGCCAACGTCCTGACTTTC
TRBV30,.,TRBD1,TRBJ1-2,CAWSGTGHGYTF,TGTGCCTGGAGTGGGACAGGGCATGGCTACACCTTC
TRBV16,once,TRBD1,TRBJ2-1,CASSQSRQGVSNEQFF,TGTGCCAGCAGCCAATCGAGACAGGGAGTCAGCAATGAGCAGTTCTTC
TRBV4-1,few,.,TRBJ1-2,CASSQDRTANYGYTF,TGCGCCAGCAGCCAAGATCGGACAGCCAACTATGGCTACACCTTC
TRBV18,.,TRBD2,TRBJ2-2,CASSPGTRRTGELFF,TGTGCCAGCTCACCCGGGACTAGGAGGACCGGGGAGCTGTTTTTT
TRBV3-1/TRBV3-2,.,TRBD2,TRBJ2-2,CASSPRREGSGELFF,TGTGCCAGCAGTCCCCGGCGGGAGGGTAGCGGGGAGCTGTTTTTT
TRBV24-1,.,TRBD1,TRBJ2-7,CATSEGTGGSYEQYF,TGTGCCACCAGTGAAGGGACAGGCGGTTCCTACGAGCAGTACTTC
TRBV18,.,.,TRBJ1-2,CASSPTGSYGYTF,TGTGCCAGCTCACCTACAGGGTCCTATGGCTACACCTTC
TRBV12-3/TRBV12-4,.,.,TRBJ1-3,CASSPSVGNTIYF,TGTGCCAGCAGTCCGAGCGTTGGAAACACCATATATTTT
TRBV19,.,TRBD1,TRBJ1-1,CASSITGQSPEAFF,TGTGCCAGTAGTATTACGGGACAGAGTCCCGAAGCTTTCTTT
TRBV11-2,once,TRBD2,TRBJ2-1,CASSSTSAYNEQFF,TGTGCCAGCAGCTCGACTAGCGCCTACAATGAGCAGTTCTTC
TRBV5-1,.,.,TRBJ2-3,CASSSGFTRGDTQYF,TGCGCCAGCAGCTCTGGGTTTACAAGAGGGGATACGCAGTATTTT
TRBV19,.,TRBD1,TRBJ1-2,CASRGQGAYYGYTF,TGTGCCAGTAGAGGACAGGGGGCTTACTATGGCTACACCTTC